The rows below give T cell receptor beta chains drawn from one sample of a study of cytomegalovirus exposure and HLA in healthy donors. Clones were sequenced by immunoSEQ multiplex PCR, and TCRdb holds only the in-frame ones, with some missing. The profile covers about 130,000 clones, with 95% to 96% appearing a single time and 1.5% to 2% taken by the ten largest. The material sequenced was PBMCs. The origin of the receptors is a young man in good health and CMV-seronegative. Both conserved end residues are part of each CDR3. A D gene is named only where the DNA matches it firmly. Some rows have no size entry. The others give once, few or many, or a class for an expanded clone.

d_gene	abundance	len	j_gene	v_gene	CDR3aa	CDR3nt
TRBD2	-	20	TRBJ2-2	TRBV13	CASSPRRGTSGSRPTGELFF	TGTGCCAGCAGCCCCCGACGTGGGACTAGCGGGAGTAGGCCCACCGGGGAGCTGTTTTTT
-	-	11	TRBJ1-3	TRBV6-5	CASSYAGGIYF	TGTGCCAGCAGTTATGCGGGGGGCATATATTTT
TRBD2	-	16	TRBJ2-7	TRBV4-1	CASSQGLAGLSYEQYF	TGCGCCAGCAGCCAGGGACTAGCGGGACTTTCCTACGAGCAGTACTTC
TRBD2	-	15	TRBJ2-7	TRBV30	CAWSVLPSGSYEQYF	TGTGCCTGGAGTGTACTCCCTAGCGGCTCCTACGAGCAGTACTTC
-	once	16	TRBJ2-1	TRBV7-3	CASSLMGRSSYNEQFF	TGTGCCAGCAGCTTAATGGGGAGGAGCTCCTACAATGAGCAGTTCTTC
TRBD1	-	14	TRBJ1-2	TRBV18	CASSPGTGPYGYTF	TGTGCCAGCTCACCCGGGACAGGACCCTATGGCTACACCTTC
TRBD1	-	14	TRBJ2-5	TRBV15	CATSQGQLKETQYF	TGTGCCACCAGCCAGGGACAGTTAAAAGAGACCCAGTACTTC
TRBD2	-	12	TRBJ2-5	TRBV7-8	CASSLTEREWYF	TGTGCCAGCAGCCTCACCGAGCGGGAATGGTACTTC
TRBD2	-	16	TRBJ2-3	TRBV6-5	CASSYSLAGDPDTQYF	TGTGCCAGCAGTTACTCTCTAGCGGGAGACCCCGATACGCAGTATTTT
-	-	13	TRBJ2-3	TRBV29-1	CSVEGTLTDTQYF	TGCAGCGTTGAAGGGACTCTCACAGATACGCAGTATTTT
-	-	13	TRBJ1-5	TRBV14	CASSQTENQPQHF	TGTGCCAGCAGCCAAACAGAAAATCAGCCCCAGCATTTT
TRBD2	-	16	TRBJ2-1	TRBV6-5	CASSYFLASGSNEQFF	TGTGCCAGCAGTTACTTTTTGGCTAGCGGGAGTAATGAGCAGTTCTTC
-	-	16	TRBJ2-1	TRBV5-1	CASSLDAGPTSDEQFF	TGCGCCAGCAGCTTGGATGCGGGACCCACGTCCGATGAGCAGTTCTTC
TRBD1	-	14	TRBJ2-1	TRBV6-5	CASSTDRSINEQFF	TGTGCCAGCAGTACGGACAGGTCAATCAATGAGCAGTTCTTC
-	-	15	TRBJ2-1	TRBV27	CASSLVGRRPNEQFF	TGTGCCAGCAGTTTGGTAGGCCGGAGGCCCAATGAGCAGTTCTTC
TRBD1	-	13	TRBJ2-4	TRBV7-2	CASSRMTGDIQYF	TGTGCCAGCAGCAGAATGACAGGGGACATTCAGTACTTC
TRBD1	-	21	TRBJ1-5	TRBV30	CAWSPPVTGTARSYSNQPQHF	TGTGCCTGGAGTCCACCCGTAACCGGGACAGCCCGAAGCTATAGCAATCAGCCCCAGCATTTT
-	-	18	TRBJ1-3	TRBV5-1	CASSPGEGPGRSGNTIYF	TGCGCCAGCAGCCCCGGGGAAGGCCCTGGCCGCTCTGGAAACACCATATATTTT
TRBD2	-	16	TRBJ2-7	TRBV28	CASSLTGTSGTREQYF	TGTGCCAGCAGCCTCACCGGGACTAGCGGGACTCGGGAGCAGTACTTC
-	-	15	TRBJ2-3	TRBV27	CASSLNRAGTDTQYF	TGTGCCAGCAGTTTAAACAGGGCGGGCACAGATACGCAGTATTTT
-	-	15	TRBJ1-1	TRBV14	CASSPTYRQENEAFF	TGTGCCAGCAGCCCAACATATCGACAGGAAAATGAAGCTTTCTTT
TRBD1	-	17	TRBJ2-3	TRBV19	CASGKPGTAHLVDTQYF	TGTGCCAGTGGAAAGCCCGGGACAGCCCACCTGGTGGATACGCAGTATTTT
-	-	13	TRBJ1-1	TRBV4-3	CASSQLTNTEAFF	TGCGCCAGCAGCCAACTTACTAACACTGAAGCTTTCTTT
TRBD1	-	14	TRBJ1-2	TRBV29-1	CSVERQGADYGYTF	TGCAGCGTTGAGAGACAGGGGGCTGACTATGGCTACACCTTC
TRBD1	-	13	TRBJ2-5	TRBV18	CASSTGGGETQYF	TGTGCCAGCTCAACAGGGGGCGGGGAGACCCAGTACTTC
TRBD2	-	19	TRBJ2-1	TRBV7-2	CASSLVSLMTSGRVNEQFF	TGTGCCAGCAGCTTAGTCAGCCTTATGACTAGCGGGAGGGTCAATGAGCAGTTCTTC
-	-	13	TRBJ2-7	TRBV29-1	CSVEVGGVYEQYF	TGCAGCGTTGAAGTGGGGGGAGTATACGAGCAGTACTTC
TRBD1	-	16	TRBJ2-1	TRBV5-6	CASSSWTGSAYNEQFF	TGTGCCAGCAGCTCCTGGACAGGGTCGGCCTACAATGAGCAGTTCTTC
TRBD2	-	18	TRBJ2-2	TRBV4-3	CARLLMASGRADTGELFF	TGCGCCCGCCTTTTAATGGCTAGCGGGAGGGCCGACACCGGGGAGCTGTTTTTT
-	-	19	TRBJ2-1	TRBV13	CASSSPQGYGLSSYNEQFF	TGTGCCAGCAGCTCCCCCCAGGGGTATGGCCTGAGCTCCTACAATGAGCAGTTCTTC
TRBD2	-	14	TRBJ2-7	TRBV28	CASSPAGGSYEQYF	TGTGCCAGCAGTCCCGCGGGCGGGAGCTACGAGCAGTACTTC
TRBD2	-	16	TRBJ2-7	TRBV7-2	CASSLVAGEDAYEQYF	TGTGCCAGCAGCTTAGTTGCGGGAGAAGACGCCTACGAGCAGTACTTC
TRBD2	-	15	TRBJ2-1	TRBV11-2	CASRPASGSFNEQFF	TGTGCCAGCCGCCCCGCTAGCGGGAGTTTCAATGAGCAGTTCTTC
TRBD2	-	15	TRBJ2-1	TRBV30	CASSSGESSYNEQFF	TGTGCCTCGTCTAGCGGGGAAAGCTCCTACAATGAGCAGTTCTTC
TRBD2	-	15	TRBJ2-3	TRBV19	CASSMGEGRTDTQYF	TGTGCCAGTAGTATGGGGGAGGGGCGCACAGATACGCAGTATTTT
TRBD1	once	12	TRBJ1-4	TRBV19	CATGQGQGKLFF	TGTGCCACTGGGCAGGGACAGGGAAAACTGTTTTTT
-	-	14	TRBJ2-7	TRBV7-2	CASSLDSWGYEQYF	TGTGCCAGCAGCTTGGACTCCTGGGGCTACGAGCAGTACTTC
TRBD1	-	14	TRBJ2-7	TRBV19	CASSPGQGMYEQYF	TGTGCCAGTAGTCCTGGACAGGGGATGTACGAGCAGTACTTC
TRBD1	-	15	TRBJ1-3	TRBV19	CATTLQGAGGNTIYF	TGTGCCACCACTCTACAGGGGGCTGGAGGAAACACCATATATTTT
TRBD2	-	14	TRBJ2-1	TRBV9	CASSVSGRIHEQFF	TGTGCCAGCAGCGTAAGCGGGAGGATTCATGAGCAGTTCTTC
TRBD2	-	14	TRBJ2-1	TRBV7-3	CASSLGGLAELKFF	TGTGCCAGCAGCTTAGGGGGACTAGCGGAATTAAAGTTCTTC
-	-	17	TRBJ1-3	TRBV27	CAFQTGVRTSSGNTIYF	TGTGCCTTTCAGACGGGGGTGCGGACGAGCTCTGGAAACACCATATATTTT